A selection of T cell receptor beta chains follows, all from one sample in a study of blood T cell repertoires in COVID-19. The protocol was immunoSEQ multiplex PCR, while the TCRdb copy is restricted to in-frame clones and leaves out a portion. The sample lists about 220,000 clones; roughly 80% were seen once. Sequenced sample: PBMCs or T cells enriched from blood (not recorded which). The receptors stem from a woman between 40 and 55 years old with acute COVID-19. CDR3s include the opening cysteine and the closing phenylalanine or tryptophan. The order of the fields is clone size, V gene, D gene, J gene, CDR3 DNA, CDR3 protein. D genes are given only for firm matches. Rows give clone size only sometimes, using once, few, many, or a class for an expanded clone.

>NA|TRBV9|TRBD1|TRBJ1-6
TGTGCCAGCAGCGTACCGGGACAGCCAGGTGTTCTGTATAATTCACCCCTCCACTTT
CASSVPGQPGVLYNSPLHF
>NA|TRBV30|NA|TRBJ1-2
TGTGCCTGGAGTCCTGCGGGCCTTTTGTATGGCTACACCTTC
CAWSPAGLLYGYTF
>once|TRBV19|TRBD2|TRBJ2-3
TGTGCCAGCCAGACTAGCGGGCACACAGATACGCAGTATTTT
CASQTSGHTDTQYF
>NA|TRBV5-5|TRBD1|TRBJ2-2
TGTGCCAGCAGTTTACAGGGGCGGGAGCTGTTTTTT
CASSLQGRELFF
>NA|TRBV5-4|NA|TRBJ2-1
TGTGCCAGCAGCTTGGCCCCGACATTCAGTGGCGTTCACAATGAGCAGTTCTTC
CASSLAPTFSGVHNEQFF
>NA|TRBV27|NA|TRBJ1-1
TGTGCCAGCAGTCCACAAGGGTCCCGGGGAGCTTTCTTT
CASSPQGSRGAFF
>NA|TRBV4-2|NA|TRBJ1-4
TGTGCCAGCAGCCAGGGGAGGGGCCGAACTAATGAAAAACTGTTTTTT
CASSQGRGRTNEKLFF
>NA|TRBV5-6|TRBD2|TRBJ2-1
TGTGCCAGCATATACTTTAGCGGGGGAGGGACATACAATGAGCAGTTCTTC
CASIYFSGGGTYNEQFF
>NA|TRBV3-1/TRBV3-2|TRBD1|TRBJ2-3
TGTGCCAGCAGCCTGGGACAGAGCACAGATACGCAGTATTTT
CASSLGQSTDTQYF
>once|TRBV5-4|TRBD2|TRBJ2-4
TGTGCCAGCAGCTCCCCGAGCGGGGGCTCCAAAAACATTCAGTACTTC
CASSSPSGGSKNIQYF
>few|TRBV28|TRBD1|TRBJ2-5
TGTGCCAGCAGTCCGTACCGGGACAGGAGATGGGAGACCCAGTACTTC
CASSPYRDRRWETQYF
>many|TRBV2|NA|TRBJ2-6
TGTGCCAGCGGTGTGGGCCTCTCTGGGGCCAACGTCCTGACTTTC
CASGVGLSGANVLTF
>few|TRBV14|NA|TRBJ1-6
TGTGCCAGCAGCCAAGTGGACTATTCACCCCTCCACTTT
CASSQVDYSPLHF
>few|TRBV16|NA|TRBJ1-1
TGTGCCAGCAGCCAACGAATAGGGAGGAACACTGAAGCTTTCTTT
CASSQRIGRNTEAFF
>NA|TRBV2|TRBD1|TRBJ2-5
TGTGCCAGCAGACGACAGGGACGGAGGCAAGAGACCCAGTACTTC
CASRRQGRRQETQYF
>NA|TRBV7-9|NA|TRBJ1-1
TGTGCCAGCAGCTTACCAGGGCCGAACACTGAAGCTTTCTTT
CASSLPGPNTEAFF